This TCR beta chain was retrieved from a study of T cell repertoires in cytomegalovirus infection. Study as a whole: From public TCR beta signatures came an indication of both CMV infection and matching HLA type.

TCRdb processed the reads anew with MiXCR; each CDR3 protein has one entry. Among around 800,000 distinct CDR3 sequences listed, 32% were seen once. In its sample, this clonotype was seen a few times. What it binds is not known. V was trimmed by 1 base and J by 3 bases, leaving 9 bases between them. This CDR3 is 14 amino acids long. Per the germline V gene, CDR1 is SGHVS and CDR2 is FQNEAQ. The V gene is TRBV7-8, the J gene TRBJ1-2; D remains ambiguous. The TCR comes from a human donor in good health (CMV status not recorded). Some clones in this sample may be carry-over from other donors' samples. Sequenced material: cultured CD8+ T cells from PBMCs, taken from culture after CMV antigen stimulation. The CDR3 bases are TGTGCCAGCAGCTTAGTAGAGGGATACTATGGCTACACCTTC. Encoded protein: CASSLVEGYYGYTF.